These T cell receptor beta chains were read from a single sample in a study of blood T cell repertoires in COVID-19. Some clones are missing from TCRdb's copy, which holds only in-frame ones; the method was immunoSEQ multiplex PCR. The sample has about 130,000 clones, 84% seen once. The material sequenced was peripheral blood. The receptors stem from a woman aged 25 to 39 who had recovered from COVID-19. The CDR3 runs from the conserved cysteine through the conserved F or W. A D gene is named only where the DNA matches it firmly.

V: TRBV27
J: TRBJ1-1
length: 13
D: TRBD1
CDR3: CASSSGQGAAAFF

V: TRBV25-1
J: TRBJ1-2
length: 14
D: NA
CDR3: CASSESGGSYGYTF

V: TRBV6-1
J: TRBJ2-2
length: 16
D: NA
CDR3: CASSGHPQPNTGELFF

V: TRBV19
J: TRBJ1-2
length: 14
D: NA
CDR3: CASIRTATNYGYTF

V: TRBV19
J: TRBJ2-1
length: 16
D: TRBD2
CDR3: CASSVTGTSGYNEQFF

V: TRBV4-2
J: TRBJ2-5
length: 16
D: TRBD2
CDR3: CASSQATSGVQETQYF

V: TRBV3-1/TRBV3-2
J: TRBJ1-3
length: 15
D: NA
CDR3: CASSPLGQGGNTIYF

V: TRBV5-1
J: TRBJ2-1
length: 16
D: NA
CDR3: CASSSGDPRQGGEQFF

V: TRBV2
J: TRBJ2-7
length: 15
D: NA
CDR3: CASSVDDGHPYEQYF

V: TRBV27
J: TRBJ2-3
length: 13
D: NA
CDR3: CASSDLDPDTQYF

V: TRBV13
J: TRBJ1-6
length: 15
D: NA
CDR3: CASNSNNRWNSPLHF

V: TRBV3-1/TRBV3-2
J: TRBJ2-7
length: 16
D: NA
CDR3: CASSQGQPILSYEQYF

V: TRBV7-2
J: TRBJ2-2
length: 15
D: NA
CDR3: CASSSKRGIGGELFF

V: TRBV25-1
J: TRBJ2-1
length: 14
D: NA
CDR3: CASSPDTGLNEQFF

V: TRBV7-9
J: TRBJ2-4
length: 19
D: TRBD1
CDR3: CASSRTGSPNFLAKNIQYF

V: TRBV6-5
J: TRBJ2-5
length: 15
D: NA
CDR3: CASSYRRGLQETQYF

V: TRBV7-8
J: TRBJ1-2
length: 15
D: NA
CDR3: CASSLASRPTNGYTF

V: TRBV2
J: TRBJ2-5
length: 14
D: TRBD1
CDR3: CASSMDRVEETQYF

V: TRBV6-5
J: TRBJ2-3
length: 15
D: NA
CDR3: CASSYMGLSTDTQYF

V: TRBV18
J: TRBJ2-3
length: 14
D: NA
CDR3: CASSPNRGTDTQYF

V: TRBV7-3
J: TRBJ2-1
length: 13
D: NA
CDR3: CASSLKPGNEQFF

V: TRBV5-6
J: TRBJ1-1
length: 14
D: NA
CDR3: CASSYWGGPPEAFF

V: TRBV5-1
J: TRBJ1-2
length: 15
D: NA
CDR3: CASSFYQGSNYGYTF

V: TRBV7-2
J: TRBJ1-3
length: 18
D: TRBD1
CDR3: CASSLGGTGGAFGNTIYF

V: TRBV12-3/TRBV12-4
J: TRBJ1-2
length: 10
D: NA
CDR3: CASSPVRWTF

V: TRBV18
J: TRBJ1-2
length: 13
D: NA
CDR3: CASSPRGDYGYTF

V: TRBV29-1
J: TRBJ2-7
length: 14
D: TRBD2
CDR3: CSVVRGGSKHEQYF

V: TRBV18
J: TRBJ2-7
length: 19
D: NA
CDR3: CASSPVSWQGGVWAYEQYF

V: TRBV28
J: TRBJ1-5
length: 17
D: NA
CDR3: CASTPSAGTRSNQPQHF

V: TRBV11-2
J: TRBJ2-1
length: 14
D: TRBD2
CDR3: CASRPSGRLVEQFF

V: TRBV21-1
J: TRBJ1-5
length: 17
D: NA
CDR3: CASSKEGTGRRGQPQHF

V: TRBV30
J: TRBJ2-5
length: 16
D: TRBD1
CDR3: CAWSVLNRGPQETQYF

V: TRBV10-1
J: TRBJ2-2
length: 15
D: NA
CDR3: CASMDQGRDTGELFF

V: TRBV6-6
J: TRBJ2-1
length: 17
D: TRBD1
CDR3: CASSRNGQGASYNEQFF

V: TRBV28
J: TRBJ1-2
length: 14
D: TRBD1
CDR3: CASSFQGENYGYTF

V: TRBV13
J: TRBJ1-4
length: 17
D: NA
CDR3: CASSPSALGGYNEKLFF

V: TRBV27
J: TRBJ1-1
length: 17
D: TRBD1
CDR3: CASSLSPTGRMNTEAFF

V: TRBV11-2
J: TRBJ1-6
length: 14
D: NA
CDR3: CASSLVALNSPLHF

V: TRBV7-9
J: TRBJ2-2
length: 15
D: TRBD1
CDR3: CASSLADRRSGELFF

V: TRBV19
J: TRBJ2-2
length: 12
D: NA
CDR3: CASSSGAGELFF

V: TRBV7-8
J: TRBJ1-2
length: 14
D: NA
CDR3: CASSSPGDNYGYTF

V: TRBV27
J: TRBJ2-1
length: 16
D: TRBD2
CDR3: CASSSTWTSGRNEQFF

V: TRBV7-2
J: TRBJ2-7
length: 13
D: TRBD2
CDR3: CASSLDREGIRNF

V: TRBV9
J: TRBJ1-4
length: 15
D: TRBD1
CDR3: CASSDTGTVDEKLFF

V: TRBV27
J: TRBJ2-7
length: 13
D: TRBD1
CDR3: CASRGQGAGEQYF

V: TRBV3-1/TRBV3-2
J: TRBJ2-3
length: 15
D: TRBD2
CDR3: CASSLRLAETDTQYF